A selection of T cell receptor beta chains follows, all from one sample in a study of T cells in Graves' hyperthyroidism and ophthalmopathy. TCRdb processed the multiplex PCR reads anew with MiXCR; each CDR3 protein has one entry. The sample includes more than 550,000 distinct CDR3 sequences, about 18% of them seen just once. Sample: blood. The receptors were sampled from a man in his forties or fifties with Graves' hyperthyroidism. Both conserved end residues are part of each CDR3. Each record gives: clone size, J gene, D gene, V gene, CDR3 protein, CDR3 DNA. D genes are given only for firm matches. Size tells how often a clone was seen (once, few, many) or the class of an expanded clone, and some rows leave it out.

>many|TRBJ2-7|.|TRBV11-1
CASSLASGYEQYF
TGTGCCAGCAGCTTAGCTAGCGGCTACGAGCAGTACTTC
>many|TRBJ2-3|.|TRBV24-1
CATSDTRQSSTDTQYF
TGTGCCACCAGTGACACCCGACAGTCTAGCACAGATACGCAGTATTTT
>many|TRBJ2-4|.|TRBV5-1
CASSGDRWIAKNIQYF
TGCGCCAGCAGCGGAGACAGGTGGATAGCCAAAAACATTCAGTACTTC
>few|TRBJ2-7|.|TRBV6-1
CASSPRTVHYEQYF
TGTGCCAGCAGCCCACGGACAGTTCACTACGAGCAGTACTTC
>few|TRBJ2-7|TRBD2|TRBV7-2
CASSLPPSLSGLSYEQYF
TGTGCCAGCAGCCTACCCCCCTCCCTTAGCGGGCTCTCCTACGAGCAGTACTTC
>many|TRBJ2-7|.|TRBV28
CASSGANSYEQYF
TGTGCCAGCAGTGGCGCGAACTCCTACGAGCAGTACTTC
>few|TRBJ2-7|.|TRBV6-6
CASSYTRYAGSEQYF
TGTGCCAGCAGTTACACTAGATACGCAGGGAGCGAGCAGTACTTC
>many|TRBJ1-6|.|TRBV7-2
CASTEQGRRNSPLHF
TGTGCCAGCACCGAACAGGGACGTCGTAATTCACCCCTCCACTTT
>few|TRBJ1-5|.|TRBV19
CASTPRVAIDQPQHF
TGTGCCAGTACCCCTAGAGTGGCAATTGATCAGCCCCAGCATTTT
>.|TRBJ2-1|.|TRBV28
CASSFSWGTEQFF
TGTGCCAGCAGTTTCAGCTGGGGGACTGAGCAGTTCTTC
>.|TRBJ2-2|.|TRBV14
CASRPQGTGELFF
TGTGCCAGCAGACCCCAGGGGACCGGGGAGCTGTTTTTT
>.|TRBJ2-7|.|TRBV30
CAWSLGLGTHEQYF
TGTGCCTGGAGTTTGGGGTTGGGGACCCACGAGCAGTACTTC
>.|TRBJ2-7|.|TRBV28
CASSLTENPYEQYF
TGTGCCAGCAGTTTAACAGAAAATCCCTACGAGCAGTACTTC
>.|TRBJ1-1|.|TRBV3-1
CASSQRGRVTEAFF
TGTGCCAGCAGCCAACGCGGACGGGTCACTGAAGCTTTCTTT
>many|TRBJ2-1|.|TRBV28
CASSLWGSITGEQFF
TGTGCCAGCAGTTTATGGGGGAGTATAACGGGTGAGCAGTTCTTC
>many|TRBJ1-1|TRBD1|TRBV2
CASRGQGRMNTEAFF
TGTGCCAGCAGGGGACAGGGTAGAATGAACACTGAAGCTTTCTTT
>many|TRBJ1-5|TRBD1|TRBV20-1
CSARDTTGTGDQPQHF
TGCAGTGCTAGAGATACGACCGGGACAGGCGATCAGCCCCAGCATTTT
>many|TRBJ2-1|TRBD2|TRBV24-1
CATSEATSARYNEQFF
TGTGCCACCAGTGAAGCGACTAGCGCAAGATACAATGAGCAGTTCTTC
>many|TRBJ2-3|TRBD2|TRBV27
CASNPLAGGPDTQYF
TGTGCCAGCAATCCACTAGCGGGAGGACCAGATACGCAGTATTTT
>.|TRBJ1-3|TRBD1|TRBV9
CASSVAGGHSGNTIYF
TGTGCCAGCAGCGTAGCAGGGGGACATTCTGGAAACACCATATATTTT
>many|TRBJ2-7|.|TRBV12-3/TRBV12-4
CASSLTATEQYF
TGTGCCAGCAGTTTAACGGCAACCGAGCAGTACTTC
>many|TRBJ2-2|.|TRBV27
CASSPPSLSIPGELFF
TGTGCCAGCAGTCCCCCGTCTCTTTCGATCCCCGGGGAGCTGTTTTTT
>few|TRBJ2-7|.|TRBV28
CASSFDGGYVRGSKAYEQYF
TGTGCCAGCAGTTTTGATGGGGGTTACGTTCGGGGCAGTAAGGCCTACGAGCAGTACTTC
>.|TRBJ1-3|.|TRBV11-2
CASSSLTGNTIYF
TGTGCCAGCAGCTCCCTCACTGGAAACACCATATATTTT
>.|TRBJ2-1|TRBD2|TRBV2
CASSLTSGDGEQFF
TGTGCCAGCAGTTTAACTAGCGGGGATGGTGAGCAGTTCTTC
>few|TRBJ2-1|TRBD2|TRBV6-6
CASSYELAGIVNEQFF
TGTGCCAGCAGTTACGAACTAGCGGGAATAGTCAATGAGCAGTTCTTC
>.|TRBJ1-3|.|TRBV3-1
CASSQLGGSGNTIYF
TGTGCCAGCAGCCAACTCGGAGGGTCTGGAAACACCATATATTTT
>few|TRBJ2-1|.|TRBV6-2/TRBV6-3
CASSYMGDYNEQFF
TGTGCCAGCAGTTATATGGGCGATTACAATGAGCAGTTCTTC
>many|TRBJ2-7|TRBD2|TRBV4-1
CASSQLAGVYEQYF
TGTGCCAGCAGTCAACTAGCGGGAGTATACGAGCAGTACTTC
>.|TRBJ2-6|.|TRBV6-2/TRBV6-3
CASNSPGANVLTF
TGTGCCAGCAACTCACCGGGGGCCAACGTCCTGACTTTC
>.|TRBJ2-7|TRBD1|TRBV12-5
CASGGDRVYEQYF
TGTGCTAGTGGGGGGGACAGGGTCTACGAGCAGTACTTC
>.|TRBJ2-1|TRBD2|TRBV7-6
CASTGLIAGGRGNEQFF
TGTGCCTCGACCGGGCTTATAGCGGGAGGGCGCGGCAATGAGCAGTTCTTC